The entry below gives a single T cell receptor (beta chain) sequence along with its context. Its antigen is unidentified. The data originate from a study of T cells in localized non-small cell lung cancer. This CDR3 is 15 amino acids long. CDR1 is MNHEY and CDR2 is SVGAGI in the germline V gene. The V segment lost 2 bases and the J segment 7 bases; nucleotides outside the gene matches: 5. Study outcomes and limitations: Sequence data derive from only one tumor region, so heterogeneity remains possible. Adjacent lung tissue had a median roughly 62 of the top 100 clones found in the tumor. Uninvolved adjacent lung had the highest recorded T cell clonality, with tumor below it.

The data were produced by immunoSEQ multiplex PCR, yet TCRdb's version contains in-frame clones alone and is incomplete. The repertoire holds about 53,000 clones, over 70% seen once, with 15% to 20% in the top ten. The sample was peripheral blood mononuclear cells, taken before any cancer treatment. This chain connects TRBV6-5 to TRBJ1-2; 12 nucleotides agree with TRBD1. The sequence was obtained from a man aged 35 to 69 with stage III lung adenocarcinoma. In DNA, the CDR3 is TGTGCCAGCAGTTACCTGGGGACAGGGGGCTTTGGCTACACCTTC. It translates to CASSYLGTGGFGYTF.